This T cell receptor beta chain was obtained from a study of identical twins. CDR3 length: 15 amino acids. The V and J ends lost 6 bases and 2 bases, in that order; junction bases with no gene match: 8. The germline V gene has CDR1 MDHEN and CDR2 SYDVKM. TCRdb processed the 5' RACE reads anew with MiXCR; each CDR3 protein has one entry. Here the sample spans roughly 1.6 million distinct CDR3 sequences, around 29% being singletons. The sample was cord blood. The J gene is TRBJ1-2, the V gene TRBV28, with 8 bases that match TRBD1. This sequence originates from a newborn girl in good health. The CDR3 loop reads CASSQDRTGNYGYTF. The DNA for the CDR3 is TGTGCCAGCAGCCAAGATCGGACAGGGAACTATGGCTACACCTTC.